The 2 T cell receptor beta chains reported below all come from one sample, sequenced in a study of control samples from healthy donors and cancer patients (dated by TCRdb to 2018 to 2021). Libraries were built with the immunoSEQ multiplex PCR assay. What TCRdb holds here is the immuneACCESS table cut down to in-frame rearrangements. Part of the clones is not present; checked against another copy, under half of the missing clones reflect an unresolved V gene, and the others are unexplained. In this sample the table shows 75,000 to 95,000 clones, roughly 91% of which occur a single time. Of the sample, 8.5% to 10% falls within the top ten clones. Input material: PBMCs. The receptors come from a woman aged 45-65 years with colorectal cancer.

The CDR3 sequence is CASRPEGYSYNEQFF. The CDR3 DNA follows: TGTGCCAGCAGACCCGAGGGGTACTCCTACAATGAGCAGTTCTTC. This chain joins TRBV27 and TRBJ2-1; tentatively, D is TRBD1 or TRBD2 (5 bases each). This CDR3 has 15 residues. CDR1 and CDR2 (germline): MNHEY, SMNVEV (reference sequence). V lost 6 bases to trimming and J lost 0 bases, with 12 bases between them.

The chain employs TRBV9 and TRBJ2-1; the match to TRBD2 covers 12 bases. From germline, CDR1 is SGDLS and CDR2 YYNGEE. The J segment lost 2 bases and the V segment lost 1 base, leaving 1 base of the junction unmatched. This CDR3 comprises 16 residues. The CDR3 loop reads CASSVSSGGAYNEQFF. The DNA for the CDR3 is TGTGCCAGCAGCGTATCTAGCGGGGGGGCCTACAATGAGCAGTTCTTC.